This TCR beta chain was captured in a study of shared clonotypes between healthy human individuals. Study results and caveats: Few donors restricted represented genetic and exposure-history diversity.

This clone showed up just once. What it binds is unknown. It was at deep level that the assay was run. Each subset's genomic DNA was split evenly across several immunoSEQ plates. Original methodology: Quality scores were absent from the junction-only immunoSEQ sequences, so filtering differed. The table came from immunoSEQ multiplex PCR; TCRdb's copy has only in-frame clones and leaves some out. V and J calls and clone size are as listed in that table; D and trimming were resolved from the DNA. Of roughly 810,000 clones in the sample, 90% to 98% were seen once. The CDR3 is 16 amino acids. Germline V CDR1 and CDR2: MNHEY, SMNVEV (reference sequence). Losses at the gene ends were 2 bases for V and 4 bases for J; bases not matched to a gene: 7. In the naive CD8 group, cells lacked CD45RO and were positively selected for CCR7, so terminally differentiated effector memory CD45RA+ cells were left out.

The clonotype was recovered from a man aged 25 to 40 in good health. Material: naive CD8+ T cells sorted from blood. V and J are TRBV27 and TRBJ2-1; 8 nucleotides align to TRBD2. CDR3 region: CASSLGSAGGYNEQFF. CDR3 DNA sequence: TGTGCCAGCAGTTTAGGCTCGGCGGGAGGTTACAATGAGCAGTTCTTC.